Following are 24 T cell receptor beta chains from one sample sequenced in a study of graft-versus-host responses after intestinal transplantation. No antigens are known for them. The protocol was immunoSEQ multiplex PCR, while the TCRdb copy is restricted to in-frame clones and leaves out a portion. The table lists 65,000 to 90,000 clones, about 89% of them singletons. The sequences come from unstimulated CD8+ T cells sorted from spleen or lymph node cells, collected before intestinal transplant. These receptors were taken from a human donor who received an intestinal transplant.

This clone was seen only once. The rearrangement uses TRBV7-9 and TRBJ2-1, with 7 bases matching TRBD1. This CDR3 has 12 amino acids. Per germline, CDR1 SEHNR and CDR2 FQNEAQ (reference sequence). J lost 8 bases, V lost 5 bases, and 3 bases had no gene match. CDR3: CASSRTGDEQFF. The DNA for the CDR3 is TGTGCCAGCAGCCGGACAGGAGATGAGCAGTTCTTC.

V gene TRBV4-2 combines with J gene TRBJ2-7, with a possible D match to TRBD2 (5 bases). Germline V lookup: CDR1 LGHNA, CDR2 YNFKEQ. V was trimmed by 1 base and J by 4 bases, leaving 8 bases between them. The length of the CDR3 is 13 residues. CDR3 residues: CASSQVRGYEQYF. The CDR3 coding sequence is TGTGCCAGCAGCCAAGTCCGGGGTTACGAGCAGTACTTC.

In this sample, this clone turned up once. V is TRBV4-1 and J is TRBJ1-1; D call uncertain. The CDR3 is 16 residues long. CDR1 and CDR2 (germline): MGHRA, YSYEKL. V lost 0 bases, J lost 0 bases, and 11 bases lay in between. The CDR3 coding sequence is TGCGCCAGCAGCCAAGATGGAGACTGGCTGAACACTGAAGCTTTCTTT. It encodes CASSQDGDWLNTEAFF.

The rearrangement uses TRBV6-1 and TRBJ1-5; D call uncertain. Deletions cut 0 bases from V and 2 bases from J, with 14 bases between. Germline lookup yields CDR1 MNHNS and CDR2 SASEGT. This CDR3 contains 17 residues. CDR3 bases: TGTGCCAGCAGTGAAGCGCTCGGGTTTGTTGGCAATCAGCCCCAGCATTTT. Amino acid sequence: CASSEALGFVGNQPQHF.

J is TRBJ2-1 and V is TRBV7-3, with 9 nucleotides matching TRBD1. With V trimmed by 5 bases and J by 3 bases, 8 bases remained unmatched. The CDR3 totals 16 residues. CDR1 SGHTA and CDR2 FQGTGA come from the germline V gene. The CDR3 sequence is CASSPKGQGSYNEQFF. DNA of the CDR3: TGTGCCAGCAGCCCGAAGGGACAGGGAAGCTACAATGAGCAGTTCTTC. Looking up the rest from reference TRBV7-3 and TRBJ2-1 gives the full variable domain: GAGVSQTPSNKVTEKGKYVELRCDPISGHTALYWYRQSLGQGPEFLIYFQGTGAADDSGLPNDRFFAVRPEGSVSTLKIQRTERGDSAVYLCASSPKGQGSYNEQFFGPGTRLTVL.

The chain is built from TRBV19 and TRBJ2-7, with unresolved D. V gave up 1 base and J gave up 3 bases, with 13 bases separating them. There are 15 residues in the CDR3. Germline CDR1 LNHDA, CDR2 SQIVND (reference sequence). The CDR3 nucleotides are TGTGCCAGTAGTATAGTCCGTGGGCATGGCTACGAGCAGTACTTC. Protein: CASSIVRGHGYEQYF.

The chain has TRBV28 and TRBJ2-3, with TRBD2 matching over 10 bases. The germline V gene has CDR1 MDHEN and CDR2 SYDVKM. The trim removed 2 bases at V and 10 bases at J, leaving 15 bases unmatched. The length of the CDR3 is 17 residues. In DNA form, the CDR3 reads TGTGCCAGCAGTTTACCCCTAGCGGGAGTGGGGGGCACTGCGCAGTATTTT. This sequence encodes CASSLPLAGVGGTAQYF.

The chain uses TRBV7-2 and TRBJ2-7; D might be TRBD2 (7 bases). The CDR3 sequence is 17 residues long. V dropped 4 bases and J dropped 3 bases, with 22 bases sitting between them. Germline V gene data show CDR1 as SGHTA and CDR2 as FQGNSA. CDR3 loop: CASSSLYEGGKIYEQYF. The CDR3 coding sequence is TGTGCCAGCAGCTCCTTGTATGAGGGGGGGAAAATCTACGAGCAGTACTTC.

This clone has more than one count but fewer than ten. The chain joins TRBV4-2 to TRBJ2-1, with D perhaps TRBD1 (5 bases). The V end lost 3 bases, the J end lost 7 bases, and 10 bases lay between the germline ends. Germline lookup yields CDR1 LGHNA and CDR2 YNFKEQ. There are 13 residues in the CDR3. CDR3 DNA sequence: TGTGCCAGCAGCCAGGGGCGAAAGAATGAGCAGTTCTTC. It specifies CASSQGRKNEQFF.

The CDR3 nucleotides read TGTGCCAGCAGTTACTCGCCTTCCGGACAAGCCATTCAGTACTTC. This gives the protein CASSYSPSGQAIQYF. J is TRBJ2-4 and V is TRBV6-5, with D perhaps matching TRBD1 (5 bases). This CDR3 has 15 amino acids. From germline, CDR1 is MNHEY and CDR2 SVGAGI. The ends were cut back, 0 bases at V and 9 bases at J, with 15 bases in the middle.

The CDR3 here is CASSVPSGITDTQYF. In nucleotides, the CDR3 is TGTGCCAGCAGTGTGCCTAGCGGGATCACAGATACGCAGTATTTT. V gene TRBV6-1 combines with J gene TRBJ2-3; 9 bases are shared with TRBD2. CDR1 MNHNS and CDR2 SASEGT come from the germline V gene. V shed 4 bases, J shed 2 bases, and the junction held 4 bases outside the gene matches. The CDR3 consists of 15 residues.

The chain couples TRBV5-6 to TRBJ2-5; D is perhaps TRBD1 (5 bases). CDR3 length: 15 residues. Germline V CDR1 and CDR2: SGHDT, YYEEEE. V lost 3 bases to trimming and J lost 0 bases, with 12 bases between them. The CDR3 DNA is TGTGCCAGCAGCTCCCTAGGGGCAGACCAAGAGACCCAGTACTTC. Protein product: CASSSLGADQETQYF. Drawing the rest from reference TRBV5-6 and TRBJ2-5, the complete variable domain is DAGVTQSPTHLIKTRGQQVTLRCSPKSGHDTVSWYQQALGQGPQFIFQYYEEEERQRGNFPDRFSGHQFPNYSSELNVNALLLGDSALYLCASSSLGADQETQYFGPGTRLLVL.

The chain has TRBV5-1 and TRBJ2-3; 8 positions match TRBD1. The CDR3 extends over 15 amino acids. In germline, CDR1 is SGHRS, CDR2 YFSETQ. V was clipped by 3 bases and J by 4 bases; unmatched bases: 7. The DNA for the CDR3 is TGCGCCAGCAGCTCGGGCCTGACAGGGGCAGATACGCAGTATTTT. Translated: CASSSGLTGADTQYF.

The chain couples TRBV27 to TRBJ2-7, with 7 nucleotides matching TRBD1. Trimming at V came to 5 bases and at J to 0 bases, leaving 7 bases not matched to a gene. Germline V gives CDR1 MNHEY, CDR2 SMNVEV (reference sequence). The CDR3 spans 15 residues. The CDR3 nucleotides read TGTGCCAGCAGTGAACAGGGGCCCTACTCCTACGAGCAGTACTTC. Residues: CASSEQGPYSYEQYF.

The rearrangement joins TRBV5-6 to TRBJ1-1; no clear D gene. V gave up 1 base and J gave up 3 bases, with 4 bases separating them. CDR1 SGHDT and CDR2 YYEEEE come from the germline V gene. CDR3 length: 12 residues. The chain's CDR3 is CASSLQYTEAFF. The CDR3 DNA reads TGTGCCAGCAGCTTGCAATACACTGAAGCTTTCTTT.

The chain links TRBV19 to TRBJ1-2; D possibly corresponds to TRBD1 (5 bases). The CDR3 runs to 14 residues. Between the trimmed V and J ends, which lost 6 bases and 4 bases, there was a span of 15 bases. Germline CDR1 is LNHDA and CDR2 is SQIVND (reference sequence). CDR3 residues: CASRPTTVPYGYTF. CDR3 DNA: TGTGCCAGTAGACCCACGACAGTGCCCTATGGCTACACCTTC.

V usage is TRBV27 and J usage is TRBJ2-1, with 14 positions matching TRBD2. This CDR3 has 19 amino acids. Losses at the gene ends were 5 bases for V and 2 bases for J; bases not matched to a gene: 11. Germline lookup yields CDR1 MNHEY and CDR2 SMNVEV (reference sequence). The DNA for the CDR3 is TGTGCCAGCAGTCCCTCCGGGACTAGCGGGGGAGTCCCCTACAATGAGCAGTTCTTC. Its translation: CASSPSGTSGGVPYNEQFF.

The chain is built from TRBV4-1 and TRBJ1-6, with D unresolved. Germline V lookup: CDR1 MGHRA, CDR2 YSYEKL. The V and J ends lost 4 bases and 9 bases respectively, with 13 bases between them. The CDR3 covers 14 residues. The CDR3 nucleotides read TGCGCCAGCAGCCTCGACGGGGTTGGTTCACCCCTCCACTTT. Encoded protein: CASSLDGVGSPLHF.

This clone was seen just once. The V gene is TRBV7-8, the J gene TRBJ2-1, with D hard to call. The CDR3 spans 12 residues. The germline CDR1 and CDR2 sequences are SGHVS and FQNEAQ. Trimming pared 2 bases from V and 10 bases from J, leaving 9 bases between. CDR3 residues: CASSLSPEEQFF. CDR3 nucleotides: TGTGCCAGCAGCTTAAGTCCGGAGGAGCAGTTCTTC.

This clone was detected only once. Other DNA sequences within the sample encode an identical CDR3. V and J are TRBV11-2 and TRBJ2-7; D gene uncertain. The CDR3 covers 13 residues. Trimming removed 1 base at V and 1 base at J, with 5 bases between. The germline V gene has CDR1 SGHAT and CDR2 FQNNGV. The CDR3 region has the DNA TGTGCCAGCAGCTTAGGGCCATCCTACGAGCAGTACTTC. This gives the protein CASSLGPSYEQYF.

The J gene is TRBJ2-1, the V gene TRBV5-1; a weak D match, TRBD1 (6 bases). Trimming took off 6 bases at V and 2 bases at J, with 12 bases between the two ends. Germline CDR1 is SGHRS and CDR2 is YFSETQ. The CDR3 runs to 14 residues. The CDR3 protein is CASTARGPYNEQFF. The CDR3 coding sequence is TGCGCCAGCACAGCCAGGGGCCCCTACAATGAGCAGTTCTTC.

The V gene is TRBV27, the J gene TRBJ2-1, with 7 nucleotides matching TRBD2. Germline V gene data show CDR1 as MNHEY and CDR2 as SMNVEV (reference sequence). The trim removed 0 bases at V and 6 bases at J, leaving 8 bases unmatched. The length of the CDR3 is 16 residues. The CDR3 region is CASSLSWGGVPNEQFF. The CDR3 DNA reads TGTGCCAGCAGTTTATCCTGGGGGGGGGTCCCCAATGAGCAGTTCTTC.

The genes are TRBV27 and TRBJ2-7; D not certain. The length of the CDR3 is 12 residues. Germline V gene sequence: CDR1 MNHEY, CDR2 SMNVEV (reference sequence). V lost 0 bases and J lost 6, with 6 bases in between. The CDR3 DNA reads TGTGCCAGCAGTTTATCGGTGGCCGAGCAGTACTTC. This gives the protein CASSLSVAEQYF.

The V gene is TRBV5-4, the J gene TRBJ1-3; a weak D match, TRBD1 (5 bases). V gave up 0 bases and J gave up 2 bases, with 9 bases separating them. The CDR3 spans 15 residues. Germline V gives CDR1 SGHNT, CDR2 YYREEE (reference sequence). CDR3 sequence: CASSLGGGTGNTIYF. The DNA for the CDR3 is TGTGCCAGCAGCTTGGGCGGGGGAACTGGAAACACCATATATTTT.